Listed below are T cell receptor beta chains from one sample, sequenced in a study of graft-versus-host responses after intestinal transplantation. Some clones are missing from TCRdb's copy, which holds only in-frame ones; the method was immunoSEQ multiplex PCR. The sample gives around 18,000 clones, approximately 80% of which show up once; 1.5% to 2% is in the top ten. Sequenced here: PBMCs, sampled 14 days after transplant. The receptors come from a human patient who received an intestinal transplant, so some T cells may come from the graft donor. CDR3s include the opening cysteine and the closing phenylalanine or tryptophan. The order of the fields is CDR3 protein, V gene, CDR3 length.

CDR3aa: CASSYEGARAEAFF
v_gene: TRBV5-4
len: 14

CDR3aa: CASSMGQRETQYF
v_gene: TRBV5-1
len: 13

CDR3aa: CASSLEDGNTIYF
v_gene: TRBV5-1
len: 13

CDR3aa: CASSLRGTPNEQFF
v_gene: TRBV5-4
len: 14

CDR3aa: CASSKDQTSGLSYEQYF
v_gene: TRBV21-1
len: 17

CDR3aa: CASSLEGKRAYEQYF
v_gene: TRBV5-4
len: 15

CDR3aa: CAWSVQGNTEAFF
v_gene: TRBV30
len: 13

CDR3aa: CASSLPGARDTGELFF
v_gene: TRBV5-1
len: 16

CDR3aa: CSGRTSGTPDTQYF
v_gene: TRBV29-1
len: 14

CDR3aa: CASRPSGGATDTQYF
v_gene: TRBV5-1
len: 15

CDR3aa: CASNCLSTQSRANVLTF
v_gene: TRBV5-2
len: 17

CDR3aa: CSAQGGTEAFF
v_gene: TRBV29-1
len: 11

CDR3aa: CASSQGLAGALTKF
v_gene: TRBV10-1
len: 14

CDR3aa: CASSQDLVAGVGNTGELFF
v_gene: TRBV4-1
len: 19

CDR3aa: CASSADRGAQPQHF
v_gene: TRBV9
len: 14

CDR3aa: CASSDTVNTEAFF
v_gene: TRBV7-9
len: 13

CDR3aa: CASSYRGGNQPQHF
v_gene: TRBV6-5
len: 14

CDR3aa: CASSESGYYSYEQYF
v_gene: TRBV10-2
len: 15

CDR3aa: CAISESGASYEQYF
v_gene: TRBV10-3
len: 14

CDR3aa: CASSSTGGGADTQYF
v_gene: TRBV18
len: 15

CDR3aa: CASSSWTSGRVNEQFF
v_gene: TRBV5-1
len: 16

CDR3aa: CATSSGAGSYYGYTF
v_gene: TRBV15
len: 15

CDR3aa: CASSVWGYNEQFF
v_gene: TRBV5-4
len: 13

CDR3aa: CASSYSQNTEAFF
v_gene: TRBV6-5
len: 13

CDR3aa: CASAIPGGRGNTIYF
v_gene: TRBV19
len: 15

CDR3aa: CASSLVGEGGHNSPLHF
v_gene: TRBV11-2
len: 17

CDR3aa: CASSLVGTNEKLFF
v_gene: TRBV11-2
len: 14

CDR3aa: CASSWANTVNSPLHF
v_gene: TRBV6-5
len: 15

CDR3aa: CASRSDRTSGNTIYF
v_gene: TRBV6-5
len: 15

CDR3aa: CASSGTGEAQPQHF
v_gene: TRBV9
len: 14

CDR3aa: CASSLLRVPEQYF
v_gene: TRBV28
len: 13

CDR3aa: CASSGLANTGELFF
v_gene: TRBV5-1
len: 14

CDR3aa: CASSFRTGDGYTF
v_gene: TRBV11-2
len: 13

CDR3aa: CASSYSIYSGNEQFF
v_gene: TRBV6-5
len: 15

CDR3aa: CASSYARMDSPLHF
v_gene: TRBV6-5
len: 14

CDR3aa: CASSFTGGSIDTQYF
v_gene: TRBV28
len: 15

CDR3aa: CASSYGGGANEQFF
v_gene: TRBV6-5
len: 14